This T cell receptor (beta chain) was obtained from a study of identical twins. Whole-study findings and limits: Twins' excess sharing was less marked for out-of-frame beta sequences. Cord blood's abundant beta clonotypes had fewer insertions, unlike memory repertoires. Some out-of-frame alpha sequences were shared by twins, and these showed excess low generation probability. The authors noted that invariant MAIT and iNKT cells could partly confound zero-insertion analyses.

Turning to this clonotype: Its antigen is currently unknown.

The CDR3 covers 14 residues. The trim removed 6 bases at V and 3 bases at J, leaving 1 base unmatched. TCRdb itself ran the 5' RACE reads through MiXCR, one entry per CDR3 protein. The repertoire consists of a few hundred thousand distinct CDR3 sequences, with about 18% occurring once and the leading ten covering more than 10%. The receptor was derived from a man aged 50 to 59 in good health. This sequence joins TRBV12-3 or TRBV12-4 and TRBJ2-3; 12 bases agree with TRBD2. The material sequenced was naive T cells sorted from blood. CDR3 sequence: CASRGLAGTDTQYF. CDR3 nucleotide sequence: TGTGCCAGCAGAGGACTAGCGGGAACAGATACGCAGTATTTT.